Following are 11 T cell receptor beta chains from one sample sequenced in a study of T cell repertoires in cytomegalovirus infection. Each CDR3 protein is one row after TCRdb ran MiXCR on the reads. The sample carries about 920,000 distinct CDR3 sequences, approximately 31% recorded once. Antigens of these TCRs are unknown. The sequencing here drew on cultured CD8+ T cells from PBMCs, taken from culture after CMV antigen stimulation. Every receptor here comes from a human donor in good health (CMV status not recorded). Some clones in this sample may be carry-over from other donors' samples.

There are a few counts of this clonotype. J is TRBJ1-6 and V is TRBV6-1; TRBD1 might be the D (5 bases). The germline CDR1 and CDR2 sequences are MNHNS and SASEGT. V shed 1 base and J shed 1 base, with 20 bases lying between them. The CDR3 covers 20 residues. The CDR3 DNA sequence: TGTGCCAGCAGTGAAGACGGGCCAATGATAAGGGGATCCTATAATTCACCCCTCCACTTT. Translating gives CASSEDGPMIRGSYNSPLHF.

V and J are TRBV28 and TRBJ1-1, with TRBD1 identical over 7 bases. CDR3 size: 15 residues. From germline, CDR1 is MDHEN and CDR2 SYDVKM. After removal of 3 bases from V and 3 bases from J, the junction contained 7 bases not matched to a gene. CDR3 protein: CASSLDRFWDTEAFF. CDR3 nucleotides: TGTGCCAGCAGTTTGGACAGGTTTTGGGACACTGAAGCTTTCTTT.

The chain is built from TRBV7-6 and TRBJ2-7; 11 positions match TRBD1. Germline CDR1 and CDR2: SGHVS and FNYEAQ. The CDR3 is made up of 15 amino acids. Trimming took 1 base from V and 7 from J; bases not matched to a gene: 6. CDR3 loop: CASSLGTGGAGEQYF. The CDR3 nucleotides are TGTGCCAGCAGCTTAGGGACAGGGGGCGCGGGGGAGCAGTACTTC. The full variable domain, rest sourced from reference TRBV7-6 and TRBJ2-7, is GAGVSQSPRYKVTKRGQDVALRCDPISGHVSLYWYRQALGQGPEFLTYFNYEAQQDKSGLPNDRFSAERPEGSISTLTIQRTEQRDSAMYRCASSLGTGGAGEQYFGPGTRLTVT.

This clonotype has a handful of counts. The chain combines TRBV7-6 with TRBJ1-4; weak D call: TRBD1 (6 bases). Germline CDR1 SGHVS, CDR2 FNYEAQ. This CDR3 has 14 amino acids. The V end was cut by 3 bases, the J end by 8 bases, with 13 bases between. CDR3 loop: CASSFGRGEEKLFF. Here the CDR3 DNA reads TGTGCCAGCAGCTTCGGCAGGGGAGAAGAAAAACTGTTTTTT.

The chain carries TRBV12-3 or TRBV12-4 and TRBJ2-2; D call uncertain. Trimming removed 2 bases from V and 1 base from J, with 8 bases in between. This CDR3 has 15 amino acids. Here the CDR3 DNA reads TGTGCCAGCAGTTTAAGGAACCTGAACACCGGGGAGCTGTTTTTT. Its translation is CASSLRNLNTGELFF.

Ten or more counts support this clonotype. The chain couples TRBV7-8 to TRBJ1-5; unclear D gene. Germline loops: CDR1 SGHVS, CDR2 FQNEAQ. CDR3 length: 14 residues. Trimming took off 8 bases at V and 0 bases at J, with 11 bases between the two ends. The CDR3 spells CASSVMDSNQPQHF. CDR3 coding DNA: TGTGCCAGCTCTGTTATGGATAGCAATCAGCCCCAGCATTTT.

This clonotype was recorded a few times. The chain links TRBV6-6 to TRBJ1-5; 8 nucleotides align to TRBD1. Unmatched junction bases numbered 9, after V lost 0 bases and J lost 5 bases. The CDR3 consists of 17 residues. The germline V gene has CDR1 MNHNY and CDR2 SVGAGI (reference sequence). CDR3 sequence reads: CASSYSHTGGADQPQHF. The CDR3 DNA sequence: TGTGCCAGCAGTTACTCACATACAGGGGGAGCAGATCAGCCCCAGCATTTT.

The CDR3 here is CASSLLRDSRSVAGGPVTGELFF. The CDR3 coding sequence is TGTGCCAGCAGCCTATTACGCGACAGTCGGTCGGTGGCGGGGGGGCCGGTCACCGGGGAGCTGTTTTTT. The rearrangement joins TRBV7-3 to TRBJ2-2, with 9 bases identical to TRBD2. Germline loops: CDR1 SGHTA, CDR2 FQGTGA. The CDR3 is 23 amino acids. V gave up 5 bases and J gave up 4 bases; unmatched junction bases: 29.

The chain joins TRBV7-4 to TRBJ2-3; 7 nucleotides align to TRBD2. Unmatched junction bases numbered 19, after V lost 2 bases and J lost 8 bases. CDR1 and CDR2 (germline): SGHVT, SQSDAQ. There are 18 residues in the CDR3. Here the CDR3 DNA reads TGTGCCAGCAGCTTATCTACAAGGAGCGGGGAGACGTTCCTTACGCAGTATTTT. Residues: CASSLSTRSGETFLTQYF.

This clonotype was detected many times. V is TRBV7-9 and J is TRBJ2-5, with D perhaps matching TRBD1 or TRBD2 (5 bases each). Between the trimmed V and J ends, which lost 2 bases and 5 bases, there was a span of 12 bases. Looked up from germline, CDR1 is SEHNR and CDR2 is FQNEAQ (reference sequence). This CDR3 is built from 14 residues. CDR3 sequence (DNA): TGTGCCAGCAGCTTATCCGGGGCCCCGGAGACCCAGTACTTC. Its translation: CASSLSGAPETQYF.

This clonotype was seen at least ten times. This sequence joins TRBV11-2 and TRBJ2-7, with D perhaps matching TRBD1 (5 bases). Germline assignment: CDR1 SGHAT and CDR2 FQNNGV. The CDR3 totals 12 residues. The germline V and J ends were trimmed by 4 bases and 6 bases, with 10 bases remaining between them. This CDR3 reads CASSYGHGEQYV. In nucleotides, the CDR3 is TGTGCCAGCAGCTATGGACACGGCGAGCAGTACGTC.